This T cell receptor beta chain was recorded in a study of identical twins. TCRdb fed the 5' RACE reads into MiXCR, producing one record per CDR3 protein. Of about 300,000 distinct CDR3 sequences listed, 9% to 15% were seen once; the top ten hold more than 6%. The germline V gene has CDR1 SEHNR and CDR2 FQNEAQ (reference sequence). V lost 5 bases, J lost 0 bases, and 13 bases lay in between. CDR3 size: 16 residues. A further study also used this sample, focusing on yellow fever vaccine responses in identical twins.

The sample taken for sequencing was CD8+ T cells sorted from blood. This chain connects TRBV7-9 to TRBJ1-4; the D is unclear. This TCR was sampled from a woman under 30 in good health. The CDR3 loop is CASSGRPPATNEKLFF. The CDR3, as DNA: TGTGCCAGCAGCGGACGGCCCCCTGCAACTAATGAAAAACTGTTTTTT.